This TCR beta chain was recorded in a study of cytomegalovirus exposure and HLA in healthy donors. V dropped 6 bases and J dropped 4; count of bases not matched to a gene: 3. Germline V gene data show CDR1 as LNHDA and CDR2 as SQIVND (reference sequence). The CDR3 has 14 residues. Study-level points and caveats: A later analysis showed that HLA-associated TCR beta chains had undergone more clonal expansion than equally common others. Links to common viral pathogens appeared, in a later analysis, for several of the most significant clusters. Some V segments could not be told apart, so they were left out, TRBV6-2 and TRBV6-3 among them. Judged likely to be a sequencing artifact was a cluster of highly shared sequence variants.

Remarks on this clone: Its antigen is unidentified.

The PCR had 60 Vbeta and 13 Jbeta primers. Method: immunoSEQ multiplex PCR; TCRdb's copy keeps in-frame clones and lacks some. The sample comprises 150,000 to 200,000 clones, 80% of which are singletons, and 6.5% to 8.5% rests with the top ten. This clonotype was sampled from a young man in good health and CMV-seropositive. The material sequenced was PBMCs. V gene TRBV19 combines with J gene TRBJ1-4; 9 bases agree with TRBD1. Written as DNA, the CDR3 is TGTGCCAGTAGAGACAGGGGGGATAATGAAAAACTGTTTTTT. Protein: CASRDRGDNEKLFF.